A single T cell receptor (beta chain) is shown here with its context. The antigen is undetermined. This sample is drawn from a study of OX40 agonist ivuxolimab in advanced cancers. On the study more broadly: Ivuxolimab, an agonistic anti-OX40 (CD134) antibody, was given to patients.

Clones were read by immunoSEQ multiplex PCR, and TCRdb kept only the in-frame ones, dropping some. The sample yields tens of thousands of clones, 80% to 90% seen once. Findings and caveats of the study: CD8+ T cells were the subset that, on average, had more expanded clones than CD4+.

V gave up 5 bases and J gave up 8 bases; unmatched junction bases: 14. This CDR3 has 16 residues. Germline CDR1 and CDR2: SEHNR and FQNEAQ (reference sequence). The input for sequencing was CD4+ or CD8+ T cells sorted from blood, taken in a trial of the OX40 agonist ivuxolimab. The gene calls are TRBV7-9 and TRBJ2-1; 8 bases map to TRBD2. This clonotype originated in an adult with an advanced solid tumor such as melanoma, head and neck, liver or kidney cancer. Here the CDR3 reads CASSGDRGLGRDEQFF. The CDR3 nucleotides read TGTGCCAGCAGCGGGGACCGGGGACTAGGGCGCGATGAGCAGTTCTTC. The variable domain in full, with the rest retrieved from reference TRBV7-9 and TRBJ2-1, is DTGVSQNPRHKITKRGQNVTFRCDPISEHNRLYWYRQTLGQGPEFLTYFQNEAQLEKSRLLSDRFSAERPKGSFSTLEIQRTEQGDSAMYLCASSGDRGLGRDEQFFGPGTRLTVL.